The 11 T cell receptor beta chains below were found in one sample sequenced in a study of PD-1 blockade in classical Hodgkin lymphoma. Brentuximab vedotin exposure varied, and every patient relapsed after autologous stem cell transplantation. Using immunoSEQ multiplex PCR, the repertoire was profiled, and TCRdb retains in-frame clones only, with some absent. The sample lists some 93,000 clones; about 91% were seen once. The source was peripheral blood mononuclear cells (PBMCs), collected before the second cycle of nivolumab. The receptors derive from a human donor with classical Hodgkin lymphoma.

V gene TRBV19 combines with J gene TRBJ1-3; 7 bases align to TRBD1. Germline trimming cut 9 bases from V and 0 bases from J; bases unmatched to any gene: 17. This CDR3 is 18 amino acids long. Germline V gives CDR1 LNHDA, CDR2 SQIVND (reference sequence). CDR3 residues: CASNKPGTDRFSGNTIYF. CDR3 DNA: TGTGCCAGCAATAAACCCGGGACAGATCGTTTCTCTGGAAACACCATATATTTT. The full variable domain, in which reference TRBV19 and TRBJ1-3 provide the parts outside the CDR3, is DGGITQSPKYLFRKEGQNVTLSCEQNLNHDAMYWYRQDPGQGLRLIYYSQIVNDFQKGDIAEGYSVSREKKESFPLTVTSAQKNPTAFYLCASNKPGTDRFSGNTIYFGEGSWLTVV.

This clone was picked up one time. The V call is TRBV27, the J call TRBJ2-7; TRBD1 aligns across 7 bases. Germline loops: CDR1 MNHEY, CDR2 SMNVEV (reference sequence). The CDR3 runs 14 residues. V trimming: 2 bases; J trimming: 2 bases; junction bases outside the gene matches: 3. In nucleotides, the CDR3 is TGTGCCAGCAGTTTACGGGACAGTGCCTACGAGCAGTACTTC. It translates to CASSLRDSAYEQYF.

The rearrangement joins TRBV20-1 to TRBJ1-4, with unresolved D. V lost 5 bases, J lost 8 bases, and 9 bases lay in between. The CDR3 runs 11 residues. CDR1 and CDR2 from the germline V gene are DFQATT and SNEGSKA (reference sequence). The CDR3 nucleotides are TGCAGTGCTCCCTGGCGGGAAAAACTGTTTTTT. Translated, it gives CSAPWREKLFF.

Written as DNA, the CDR3 is TGTGCCAGCAGTTACCCTCTCGACAGGTATGTGAAAATATGGCCCCAGCATTTT. It is translated as CASSYPLDRYVKIWPQHF. The chain joins TRBV6-7 to TRBJ1-5, with D perhaps TRBD1 (6 bases). TRBV6-7 is known as an ORF, though its function is uncertain. The ends were cut back, 2 bases at V and 9 bases at J, with 26 bases in the middle. The CDR3 has 18 amino acids.

The J gene is TRBJ2-3, the V gene TRBV6-4; 12 nucleotides line up with TRBD2. The CDR3 sequence is 15 residues long. The V gene's germline CDR1 is MRHNA and CDR2 SNTAGT. V shed 7 bases, J shed 2 bases, and the junction held 4 bases outside the gene matches. The CDR3 region is CASNPSGGATDTQYF. In DNA, the CDR3 is TGTGCCAGCAACCCTAGCGGGGGGGCCACAGATACGCAGTATTTT.

The CDR3 is CASSITSNDELFF. The CDR3 nucleotides read TGCGCCAGCAGCATCACAAGTAATGATGAACTGTTTTTT. The J gene is TRBJ1-4, the V gene TRBV5-1; no clear D gene. The CDR3 contains 13 residues. Between the trimmed V and J ends, which lost 4 bases and 12 bases, there was a span of 16 bases. CDR1 and CDR2 from the germline V gene are SGHRS and YFSETQ.

The chain employs TRBV7-2 and TRBJ2-5, with TRBD1 matching over 7 bases. This CDR3 has 15 residues. With 1 base clipped from V and 5 bases from J, the junction kept 7 bases outside the gene matches. In germline, CDR1 is SGHTA, CDR2 FQGNSA. CDR3 DNA: TGTGCCAGCAGCTTAGTAGGGACAGCCGGGGAGACCCAGTACTTC. It specifies CASSLVGTAGETQYF.

J is TRBJ2-1 and V is TRBV14, with a weak D call TRBD2 (5 bases). The germline V and J ends were trimmed by 4 bases and 0 bases, with 10 bases remaining between them. Per the germline V gene, CDR1 is SGHDN and CDR2 is FVKESK. CDR3 length: 15 amino acids. This chain's CDR3 is CASSLITSSYNEQFF. In DNA, the CDR3 is TGTGCCAGCAGCCTTATTACTAGCTCCTACAATGAGCAGTTCTTC.

This chain uses TRBV5-1 with TRBJ1-4, with D unclear. Germline V gene sequence: CDR1 SGHRS, CDR2 YFSETQ. The CDR3 runs 15 residues. Trimming left V 3 bases short and J 0 bases short, with 9 bases between. Written as DNA, the CDR3 is TGCGCCAGCAGCTCTTACAGAGCAACTAATGAAAAACTGTTTTTT. Translated: CASSSYRATNEKLFF.

J is TRBJ2-1 and V is TRBV29-1, with D perhaps TRBD2 (5 bases). Per the germline V gene, CDR1 is SQVTM and CDR2 is ANQGSEA. V lost 6 bases, J lost 14 bases, and 17 bases lay in between. This CDR3 is 11 amino acids long. The CDR3 is CSVEDSTEEFF. Here the CDR3 DNA reads TGCAGCGTAGAGGACTCCACCGAGGAGTTCTTC.

The chain has TRBV19 and TRBJ1-5; D is uncertain. CDR1 and CDR2 from the germline V gene are LNHDA and SQIVND (reference sequence). Trimming took off 0 bases at V and 1 base at J, with 22 bases between the two ends. There are 20 residues in the CDR3. The CDR3 loop is CASSIDRVSGNAFSNQPQHF. CDR3 nucleotide sequence: TGTGCCAGTAGTATAGATCGGGTGAGCGGGAACGCATTCAGCAATCAGCCCCAGCATTTT.